These T cell receptor beta chains were read from a single sample in a study of CD8 T cells in Susac syndrome. MiXCR was run by TCRdb on the immunoSEQ multiplex PCR reads, yielding one entry per CDR3 protein. The sample records around 110,000 distinct CDR3 sequences, about 95% being singletons. The sequenced material came from CD8+ T cells from PBMCs. The receptors come from a human donor with Susac syndrome. Both conserved end residues are part of each CDR3. D genes are given only for firm matches. Some rows have no size entry. The others give once, few or many, or a class for an expanded clone.

D	size	V	J	length	CDR3	DNA
TRBD1	.	TRBV6-5	TRBJ2-5	16	CASSYKARTGTETQYF	TGTGCCAGCAGTTACAAGGCCCGGACAGGGACAGAGACCCAGTACTTC
TRBD1	.	TRBV3-1	TRBJ2-5	14	CASSTRTGQETQYF	TGTGCCAGCAGCACGCGGACAGGGCAAGAGACCCAGTACTTC
.	.	TRBV5-1	TRBJ1-5	10	CASSVQPQHF	TGCGCCAGCAGCGTTCAGCCCCAGCATTTT
TRBD2	once	TRBV25-1	TRBJ2-1	15	CASSTAGGPKDEQFF	TGTGCCAGCAGTACCGCGGGGGGACCTAAGGATGAGCAGTTCTTC
.	.	TRBV5-6	TRBJ2-1	12	CASSTDNNEQFF	TGTGCCAGCAGCACGGACAACAATGAGCAGTTCTTC
TRBD2	once	TRBV4-1	TRBJ2-5	18	CASSQSPPASSGQETQYF	TGCGCCAGCAGCCAAAGCCCACCCGCCTCTAGCGGCCAAGAGACCCAGTACTTC
TRBD2	.	TRBV20-1	TRBJ2-3	13	CSGETSGGGTQYF	TGCAGTGGGGAGACTAGCGGGGGGGGGACGCAGTATTTT
TRBD1	.	TRBV30	TRBJ1-2	13	CAWSSGGHYGYTF	TGTGCCTGGAGTTCAGGGGGGCACTATGGCTACACCTTC
TRBD1	.	TRBV5-4	TRBJ1-2	14	CASSPGQANYGYTF	TGTGCCAGCAGCCCGGGACAGGCTAACTATGGCTACACCTTC
.	.	TRBV3-1	TRBJ2-1	13	CASSRIENNEQFF	TGTGCCAGCAGCCGCATAGAAAACAATGAGCAGTTCTTC
TRBD1	.	TRBV2	TRBJ2-7	14	CASSSGTEDYEQYF	TGTGCCAGCAGTTCCGGGACAGAAGACTACGAGCAGTACTTC
TRBD1	.	TRBV29-1	TRBJ2-7	12	CSVEDRDYEQYF	TGCAGCGTTGAGGACAGGGACTACGAGCAGTACTTC
.	.	TRBV11-2	TRBJ2-3	11	CASKTTDTQYF	TGTGCCAGCAAGACCACAGATACGCAGTATTTT
.	.	TRBV7-2	TRBJ2-7	13	CASSLAGIYEQYF	TGTGCCAGCAGCTTAGCAGGGATCTACGAGCAGTACTTC
TRBD2	.	TRBV4-2	TRBJ2-7	16	CASSHPVAGGGDEQYF	TGTGCCAGCAGCCATCCCGTAGCGGGGGGGGGCGACGAGCAGTACTTC
.	.	TRBV29-1	TRBJ1-1	11	CSVEGGGWAHF	TGCAGCGTTGAAGGAGGGGGATGGGCCCACTTT
.	once	TRBV21-1	TRBJ2-3	17	CARKSGGPPTKTDTQYF	TGTGCCAGAAAGAGCGGGGGTCCCCCGACGAAAACAGATACGCAGTATTTT
.	.	TRBV20-1	TRBJ1-2	12	CSALGGGYGYTF	TGCAGTGCTCTTGGGGGGGGCTATGGCTACACCTTC
TRBD2	.	TRBV7-9	TRBJ2-1	16	CASNSQAGGPFNEQFF	TGTGCCAGCAACTCCCAAGCGGGGGGGCCTTTCAATGAGCAGTTCTTC
.	.	TRBV19	TRBJ2-5	13	CASSNAASETQYF	TGTGCCAGTAGTAATGCGGCGTCCGAGACCCAGTACTTC
TRBD1	.	TRBV5-6	TRBJ2-1	16	CASSKAGTGSYNEQFF	TGTGCCAGCAGCAAAGCCGGGACAGGATCCTACAATGAGCAGTTCTTC
TRBD1	.	TRBV11-2	TRBJ2-1	15	CASSLASGQGNEQFF	TGTGCCAGCAGCTTAGCCTCGGGACAGGGTAATGAGCAGTTCTTC
.	.	TRBV5-6	TRBJ1-5	15	CASSLGGKVDQPQHF	TGTGCCAGCAGCTTGGGAGGTAAGGTGGATCAGCCCCAGCATTTT
.	.	TRBV25-1	TRBJ1-4	12	CASSELDEKLFF	TGTGCCAGCAGTGAATTGGATGAAAAACTGTTTTTT
.	.	TRBV19	TRBJ2-5	15	CASSPLAGDQETQYF	TGTGCCAGTAGTCCCCTGGCAGGGGACCAAGAGACCCAGTACTTC
.	.	TRBV20-1	TRBJ1-1	13	CSAHQGLNTEAFF	TGCAGTGCTCACCAGGGCCTGAACACTGAAGCTTTCTTT
.	once	TRBV29-1	TRBJ2-7	12	CSVVETGYEQYF	TGCAGCGTTGTTGAGACAGGCTACGAGCAGTACTTC